Detailed here is one TCR beta chain. V lost 7 bases to trimming and J lost 0 bases, with 11 bases between them. The germline gives CDR1 MNHNY, CDR2 SVGAGI (reference sequence). The CDR3 length is 14 residues. This sample is part of a study of tumor-infiltrating lymphocytes in localized non-small cell lung cancer. Assay: immunoSEQ multiplex PCR; the TCRdb copy retains only in-frame clones and omits some. The data show over 7,000 clones, around 77% seen once. This rearrangement joins TRBV6-6 to TRBJ2-3, with D hard to call. The sequencing sample was made of uninvolved lung tissue not adjacent to the tumor. The clonotype was recovered from a human donor with non-small cell lung cancer. CDR3 sequence: CASTFSISTDTQYF. In DNA form, the CDR3 reads TGTGCCAGCACCTTCAGCATTAGCACAGATACGCAGTATTTT.